This TCR beta chain was captured by sequencing in a study of radiotherapy plus CTLA-4 blockade in lung cancer. Overall study: Objective responses occurred in 18% of patients; about 32% had disease control.

In germline, CDR1 is LNHNV, CDR2 YYDKDF (reference sequence). This CDR3 contains 14 residues. Trimming cost V 0 bases and J 7 bases, with 9 bases left between them. To note about this clone: The antigen is unknown.

Ipilimumab CTLA-4 blockade and focal radiation were given to patients with chemo-refractory metastatic non-small-cell lung cancer. Clones were sequenced by immunoSEQ multiplex PCR, and TCRdb holds only the in-frame ones, with some missing. The sample carries nearly 95,000 clones, 80% to 85% recorded once. Study results and limitations: Early clone dynamics of blood T cells, plus interferon-beta, reportedly predicted response best. Tumor-origin TCR clones grew in blood after radiotherapy plus ipilimumab.

The chain carries TRBV15 and TRBJ2-2; tentatively, D is TRBD1 (5 bases). This clonotype originated in a human donor with non-small cell lung cancer that progressed on radiotherapy plus ipilimumab. The sample was peripheral blood, taken from a patient treated with radiotherapy plus ipilimumab. This CDR3 is CATSRDKGVGELFF. DNA for the CDR3: TGTGCCACCAGCAGAGATAAAGGGGTCGGGGAGCTGTTTTTT.